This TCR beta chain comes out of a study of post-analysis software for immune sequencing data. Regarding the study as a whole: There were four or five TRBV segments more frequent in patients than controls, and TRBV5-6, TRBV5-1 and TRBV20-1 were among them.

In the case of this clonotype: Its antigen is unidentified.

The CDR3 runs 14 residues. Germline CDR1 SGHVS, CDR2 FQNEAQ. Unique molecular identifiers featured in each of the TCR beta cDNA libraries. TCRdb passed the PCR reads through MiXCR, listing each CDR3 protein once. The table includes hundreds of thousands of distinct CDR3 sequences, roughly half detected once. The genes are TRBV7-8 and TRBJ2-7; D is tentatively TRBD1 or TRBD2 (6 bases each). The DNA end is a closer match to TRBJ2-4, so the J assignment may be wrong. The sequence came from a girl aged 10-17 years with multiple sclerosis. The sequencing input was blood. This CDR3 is CASSSGGRADIQYF. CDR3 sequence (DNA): TGTGCCAGCAGCTCCGGGGGCAGGGCAGACATTCAGTACTTC.